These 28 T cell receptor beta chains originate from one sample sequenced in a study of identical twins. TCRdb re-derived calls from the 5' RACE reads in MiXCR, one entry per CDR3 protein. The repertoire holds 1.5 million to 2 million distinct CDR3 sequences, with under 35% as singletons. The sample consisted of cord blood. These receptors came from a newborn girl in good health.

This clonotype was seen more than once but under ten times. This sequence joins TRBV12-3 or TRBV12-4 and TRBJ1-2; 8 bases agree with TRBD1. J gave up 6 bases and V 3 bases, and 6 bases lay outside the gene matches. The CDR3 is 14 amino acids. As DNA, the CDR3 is TGTGCCAGCAGTTTGAAAGGCAGGGGGCATGGCTACACCTTC. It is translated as CASSLKGRGHGYTF.

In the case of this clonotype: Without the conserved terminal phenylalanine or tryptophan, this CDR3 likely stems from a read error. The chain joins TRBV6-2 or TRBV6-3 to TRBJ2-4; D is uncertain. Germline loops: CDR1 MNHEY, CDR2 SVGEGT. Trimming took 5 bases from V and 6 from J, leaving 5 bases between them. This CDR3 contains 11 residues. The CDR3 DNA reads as TGTGCCAGCAGTATGGGAAACATTCAGTACTAC. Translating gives CASSMGNIQYY.

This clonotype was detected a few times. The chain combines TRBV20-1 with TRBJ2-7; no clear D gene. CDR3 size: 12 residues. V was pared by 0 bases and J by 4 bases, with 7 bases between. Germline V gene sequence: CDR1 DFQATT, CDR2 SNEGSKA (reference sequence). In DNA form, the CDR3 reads TGCAGTGCTAGAGAAGTCCGTTACGAGCAGTACTTC. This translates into CSAREVRYEQYF.

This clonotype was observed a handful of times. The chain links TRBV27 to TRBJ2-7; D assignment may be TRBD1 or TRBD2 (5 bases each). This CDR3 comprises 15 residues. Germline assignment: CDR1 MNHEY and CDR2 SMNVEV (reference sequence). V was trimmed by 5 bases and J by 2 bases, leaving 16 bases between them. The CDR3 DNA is TGTGCCAGCAGTCAAAGACCAGAGGGACCCTACGAGCAGTACTTC. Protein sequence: CASSQRPEGPYEQYF.

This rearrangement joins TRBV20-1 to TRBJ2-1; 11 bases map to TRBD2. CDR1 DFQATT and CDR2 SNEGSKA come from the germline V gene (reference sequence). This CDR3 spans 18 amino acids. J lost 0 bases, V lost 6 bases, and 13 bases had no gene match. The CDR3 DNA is TGCAGTGCAAACCTAGCGGGAGGCCCCCGGAGCTCCTACAATGAGCAGTTCTTC. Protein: CSANLAGGPRSSYNEQFF.

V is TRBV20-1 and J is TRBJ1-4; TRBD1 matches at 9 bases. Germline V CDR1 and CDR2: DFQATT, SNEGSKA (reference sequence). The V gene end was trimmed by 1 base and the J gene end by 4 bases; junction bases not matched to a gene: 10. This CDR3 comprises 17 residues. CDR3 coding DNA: TGCAGTGCTAGAGGTGGGGGACAGGGCCCCATTAATGAAAAACTGTTTTTT. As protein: CSARGGGQGPINEKLFF.

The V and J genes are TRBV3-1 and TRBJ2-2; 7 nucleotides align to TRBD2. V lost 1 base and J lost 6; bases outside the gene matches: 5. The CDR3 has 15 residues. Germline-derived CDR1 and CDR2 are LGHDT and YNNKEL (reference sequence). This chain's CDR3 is CASSQVIGGAGELFF. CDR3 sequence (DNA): TGTGCCAGCAGCCAAGTCATTGGGGGGGCCGGGGAGCTGTTTTTT.

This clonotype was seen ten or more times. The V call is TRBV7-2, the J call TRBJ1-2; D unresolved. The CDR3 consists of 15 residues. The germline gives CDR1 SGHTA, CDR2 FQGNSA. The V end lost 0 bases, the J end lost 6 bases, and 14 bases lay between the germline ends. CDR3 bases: TGTGCCAGCAGCTTAGCGATTGGTTCAAACCATGGCTACACCTTC. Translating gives CASSLAIGSNHGYTF. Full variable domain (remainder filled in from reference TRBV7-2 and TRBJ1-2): GAGVSQSPSNKVTEKGKDVELRCDPISGHTALYWYRQSLGQGLEFLIYFQGNSAPDKSGLPSDRFSAERTGGSVSTLTIQRTQQEDSAVYLCASSLAIGSNHGYTFGSGTRLTVV.

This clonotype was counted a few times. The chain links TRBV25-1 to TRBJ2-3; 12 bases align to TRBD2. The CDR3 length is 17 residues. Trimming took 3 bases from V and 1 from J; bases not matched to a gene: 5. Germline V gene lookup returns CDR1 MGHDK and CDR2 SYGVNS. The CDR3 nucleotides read TGTGCCAGCAGTGAGACTAGCGGGAGTAAAGGCACAGATACGCAGTATTTT. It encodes CASSETSGSKGTDTQYF.

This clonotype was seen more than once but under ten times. The CDR3 is CASSHKAGVSDTQYF. The DNA for the CDR3 is TGCGCCAGCAGCCATAAAGCGGGAGTCTCAGATACGCAGTATTTT. V is TRBV4-1 and J is TRBJ2-3; 8 bases fit TRBD2. Trimming cost V 3 bases and J 4 bases; bases outside gene matches: 6. Germline-derived CDR1 and CDR2 are MGHRA and YSYEKL. This CDR3 contains 15 residues.

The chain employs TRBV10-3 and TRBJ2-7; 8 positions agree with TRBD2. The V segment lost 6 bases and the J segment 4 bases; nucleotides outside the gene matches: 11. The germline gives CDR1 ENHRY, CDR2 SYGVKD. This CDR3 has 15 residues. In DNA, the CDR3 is TGTGCCATCAGGGATAGCGGGATGGGGATTTACGAGCAGTACTTC. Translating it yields CAIRDSGMGIYEQYF.

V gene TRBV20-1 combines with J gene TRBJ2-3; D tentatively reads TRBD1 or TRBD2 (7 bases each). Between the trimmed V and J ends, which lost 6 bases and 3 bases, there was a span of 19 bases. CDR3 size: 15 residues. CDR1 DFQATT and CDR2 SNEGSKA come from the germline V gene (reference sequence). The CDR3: CSAHRGDSYTDTQYF. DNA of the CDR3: TGCAGTGCCCACCGGGGGGACAGTTATACAGATACGCAGTATTTT.

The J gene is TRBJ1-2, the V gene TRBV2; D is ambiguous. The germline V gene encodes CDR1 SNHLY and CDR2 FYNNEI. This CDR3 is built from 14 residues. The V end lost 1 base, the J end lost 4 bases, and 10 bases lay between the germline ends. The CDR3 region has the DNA TGTGCCAGCAGTGAAGAAAACAGAGTCTATGGCTACACCTTC. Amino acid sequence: CASSEENRVYGYTF.

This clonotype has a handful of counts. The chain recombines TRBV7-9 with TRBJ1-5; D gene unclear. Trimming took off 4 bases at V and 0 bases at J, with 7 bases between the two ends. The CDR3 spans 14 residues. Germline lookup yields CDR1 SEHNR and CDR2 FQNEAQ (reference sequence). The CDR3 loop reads CASSSFNSNQPQHF. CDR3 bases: TGTGCCAGCAGCTCCTTTAATAGCAATCAGCCCCAGCATTTT.

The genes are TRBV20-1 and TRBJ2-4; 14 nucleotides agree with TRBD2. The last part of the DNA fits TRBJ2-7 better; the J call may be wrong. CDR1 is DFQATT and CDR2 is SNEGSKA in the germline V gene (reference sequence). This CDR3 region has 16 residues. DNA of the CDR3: TGCAGTGCTACCTTTGGACTAGCGGGGGGCCTATACGAGCAGTACTTC. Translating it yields CSATFGLAGGLYEQYF.

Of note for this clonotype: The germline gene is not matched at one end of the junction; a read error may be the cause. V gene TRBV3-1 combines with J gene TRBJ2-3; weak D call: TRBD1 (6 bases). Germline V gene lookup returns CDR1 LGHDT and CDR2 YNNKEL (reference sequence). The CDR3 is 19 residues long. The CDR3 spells CASSQGRTGPVPSTGTQYF. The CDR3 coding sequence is TGTGCCAGCAGCCAAGGGCGTACAGGGCCCGTTCCTAGCACAGGTACGCAGTATTTT.

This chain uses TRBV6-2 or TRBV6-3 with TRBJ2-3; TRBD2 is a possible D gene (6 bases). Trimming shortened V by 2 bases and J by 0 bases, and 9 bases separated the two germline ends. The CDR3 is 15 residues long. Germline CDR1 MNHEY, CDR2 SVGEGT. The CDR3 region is CASSYVGTSTDTQYF. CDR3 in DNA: TGTGCCAGCAGTTACGTAGGGACTAGCACAGATACGCAGTATTTT.

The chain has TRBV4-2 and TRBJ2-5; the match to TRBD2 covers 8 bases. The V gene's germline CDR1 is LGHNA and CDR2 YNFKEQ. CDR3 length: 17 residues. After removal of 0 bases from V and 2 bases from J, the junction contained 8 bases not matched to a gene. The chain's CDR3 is CASSQDMVAGTQETQYF. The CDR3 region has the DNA TGTGCCAGCAGCCAAGATATGGTAGCGGGAACGCAAGAGACCCAGTACTTC.

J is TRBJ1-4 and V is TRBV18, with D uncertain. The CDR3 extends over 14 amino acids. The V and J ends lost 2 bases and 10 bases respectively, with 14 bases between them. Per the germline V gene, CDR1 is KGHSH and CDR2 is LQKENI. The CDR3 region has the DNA TGTGCCAGCTCACCAAGTGCAGAGGGAGGAAAACTGTTTTTT. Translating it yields CASSPSAEGGKLFF.

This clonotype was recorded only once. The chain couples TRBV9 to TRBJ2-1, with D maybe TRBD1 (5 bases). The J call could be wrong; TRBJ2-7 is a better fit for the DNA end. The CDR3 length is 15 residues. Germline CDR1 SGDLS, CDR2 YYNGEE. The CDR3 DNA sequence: TGTGCCAGCAGCGTTTTGGACAAAACTTACAATGAGCAGTACTTC. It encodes CASSVLDKTYNEQYF.

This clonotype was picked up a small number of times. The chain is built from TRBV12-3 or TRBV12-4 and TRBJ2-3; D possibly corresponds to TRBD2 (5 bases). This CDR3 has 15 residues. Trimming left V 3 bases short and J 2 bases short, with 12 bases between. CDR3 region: CASSLPPGYTDTQYF. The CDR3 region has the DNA TGTGCCAGCAGTTTGCCTCCGGGGTACACAGATACGCAGTATTTT.

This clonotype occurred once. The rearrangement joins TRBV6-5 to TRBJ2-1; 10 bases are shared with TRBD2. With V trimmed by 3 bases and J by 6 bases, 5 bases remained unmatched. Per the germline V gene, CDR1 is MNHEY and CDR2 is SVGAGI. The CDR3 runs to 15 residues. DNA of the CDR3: TGTGCCAGCAGTTATGGGGCTAGCGGGAGCAATGAGCAGTTCTTC. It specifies CASSYGASGSNEQFF.

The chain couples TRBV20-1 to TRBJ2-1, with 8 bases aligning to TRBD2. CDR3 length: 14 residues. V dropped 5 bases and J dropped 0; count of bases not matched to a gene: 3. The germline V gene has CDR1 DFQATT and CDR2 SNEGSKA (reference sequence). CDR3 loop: CSAPLAASYNEQFF. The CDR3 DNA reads TGCAGTGCTCCACTAGCGGCCTCCTACAATGAGCAGTTCTTC.

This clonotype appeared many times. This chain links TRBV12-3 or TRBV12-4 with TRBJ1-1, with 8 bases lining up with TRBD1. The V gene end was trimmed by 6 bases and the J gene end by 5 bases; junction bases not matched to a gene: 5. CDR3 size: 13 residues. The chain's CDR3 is CASRPTGVTEAFF. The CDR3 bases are TGTGCCAGCAGGCCGACAGGGGTGACTGAAGCTTTCTTT.

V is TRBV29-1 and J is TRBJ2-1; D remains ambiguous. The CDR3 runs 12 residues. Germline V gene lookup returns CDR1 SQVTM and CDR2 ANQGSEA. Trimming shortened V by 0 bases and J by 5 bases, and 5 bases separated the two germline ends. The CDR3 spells CSVEEQDNEQFF. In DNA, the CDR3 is TGCAGCGTTGAAGAGCAGGACAATGAGCAGTTCTTC.

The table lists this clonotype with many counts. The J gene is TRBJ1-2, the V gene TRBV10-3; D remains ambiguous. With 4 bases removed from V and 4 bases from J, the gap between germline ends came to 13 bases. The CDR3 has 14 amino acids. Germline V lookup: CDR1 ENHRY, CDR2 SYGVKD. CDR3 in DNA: TGTGCCATCAGTGGACGGACGGATCTCTATGGCTACACCTTC. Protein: CAISGRTDLYGYTF.

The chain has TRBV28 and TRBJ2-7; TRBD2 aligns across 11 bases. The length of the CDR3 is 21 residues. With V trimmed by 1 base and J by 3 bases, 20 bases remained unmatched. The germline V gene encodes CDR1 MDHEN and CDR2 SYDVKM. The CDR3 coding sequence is TGTGCCAGCAGTTTATCCCGTAAACTAGCGGGAGTGGTTGGGGCCCTCTACGAGCAGTACTTC. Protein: CASSLSRKLAGVVGALYEQYF.

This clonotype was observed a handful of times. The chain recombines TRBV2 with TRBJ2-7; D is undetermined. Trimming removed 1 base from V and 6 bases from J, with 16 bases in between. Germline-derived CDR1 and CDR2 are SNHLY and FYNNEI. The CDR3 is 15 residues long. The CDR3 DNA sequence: TGTGCCAGCAGTGAAGAGAGACGGGCCGCGGTCGAGCAGTACTTC. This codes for CASSEERRAAVEQYF.